These 27 T cell receptor beta chains were all obtained from the same sample, sequenced in a study of cytomegalovirus exposure and HLA in healthy donors. With 60 Vbeta and 13 Jbeta primers, the PCR was carried out. Sequencing was performed with immunoSEQ multiplex PCR; in TCRdb, only in-frame clones are kept and a portion is missing. The data contain roughly 180,000 clones, approximately 82% of them singletons. Sequenced material: PBMCs. The origin of the receptors is a male donor in good health and CMV-seronegative.

The rearrangement links TRBV9 to TRBJ2-5, with 13 positions matching TRBD2. The length of the CDR3 is 17 residues. In germline, CDR1 is SGDLS, CDR2 YYNGEE. The V and J ends lost 3 bases and 5 bases, in that order; junction bases with no gene match: 10. CDR3 in amino acids: CASSGGLAGAYRETQYF. The CDR3, as DNA: TGTGCCAGCAGCGGTGGACTAGCGGGGGCTTACAGGGAGACCCAGTACTTC.

The genes are TRBV4-3 and TRBJ2-2; possibly TRBD2 for D (7 bases). V lost 0 bases, J lost 3 bases, and 11 bases lay in between. From germline, CDR1 is LGHNA and CDR2 YSLEER. The CDR3 totals 16 residues. The CDR3 reads CASSQEGGGHTGELFF. The CDR3 DNA follows: TGCGCCAGCAGCCAAGAAGGGGGAGGGCACACCGGGGAGCTGTTTTTT.

This clone was found a few times. The chain carries TRBV27 and TRBJ2-1; TRBD1 matches 7 bases. With V trimmed by 5 bases and J by 8 bases, 9 bases remained unmatched. CDR3 size: 14 residues. Germline CDR1 reads MNHEY; CDR2 reads SMNVEV (reference sequence). DNA of the CDR3: TGTGCCAGCAGTCCCTCGACAGGGCGGCATGAGCAGTTCTTC. It encodes CASSPSTGRHEQFF.

The gene calls are TRBV19 and TRBJ2-6; D call uncertain. CDR3 length: 17 residues. CDR1 is LNHDA and CDR2 is SQIVND in the germline V gene (reference sequence). Trimming took off 0 bases at V and 1 base at J, with 10 bases between the two ends. The CDR3 DNA sequence: TGTGCCAGTAGTATAGAATCCCGTCCGTCTGGGGCCAACGTCCTGACTTTC. Translated: CASSIESRPSGANVLTF.

The J gene is TRBJ2-7, the V gene TRBV6-6, with TRBD2 identical over 10 bases. CDR3 length: 14 amino acids. Germline values: CDR1 MNHNY, CDR2 SVGAGI (reference sequence). The ends lost 6 bases at V and 6 bases at J; junction bases unmatched: 8. The CDR3 DNA reads TGTGCCAGCAGGCAAACTAGCGGGGTTGGCGAGCAGTACTTC. Its translation: CASRQTSGVGEQYF.

In this sample, this clone turned up a few times. The chain uses TRBV6-5 and TRBJ1-2; 8 bases line up with TRBD1. Losses at the gene ends were 5 bases for V and 6 bases for J; bases not matched to a gene: 5. This CDR3 region has 13 residues. CDR1 is MNHEY and CDR2 is SVGAGI in the germline V gene. The CDR3 region is CASSHGQGNGYTF. CDR3 sequence (DNA): TGTGCCAGCAGTCACGGACAGGGAAATGGCTACACCTTC.

The chain employs TRBV7-2 and TRBJ2-2, with 12 positions matching TRBD1. The germline V gene has CDR1 SGHTA and CDR2 FQGNSA. The V segment lost 5 bases and the J segment 5 bases; nucleotides outside the gene matches: 9. The CDR3 spans 17 residues. The CDR3 sequence is CASSGPGTGGRTGELFF. The DNA for the CDR3 is TGTGCCAGCAGCGGACCCGGGACAGGGGGCCGAACCGGGGAGCTGTTTTTT.

This clone was picked up one time. The chain uses TRBV27 and TRBJ2-1, with D maybe TRBD2 (6 bases). CDR1 MNHEY and CDR2 SMNVEV come from the germline V gene (reference sequence). CDR3 length: 15 residues. Trimming left V 3 bases short and J 0 bases short, with 9 bases between. The CDR3 loop is CASSFSGNSYNEQFF. The CDR3 nucleotides are TGTGCCAGCAGTTTTAGCGGAAACTCCTACAATGAGCAGTTCTTC.

This clone was observed a few times. The DNA of the CDR3 is TGTGCCAGTAGTATCAGTGGGGGCCTGGATGGCGAGACCCAGTACTTC. This codes for CASSISGGLDGETQYF. This rearrangement joins TRBV19 to TRBJ2-5; tentatively, D is TRBD1 (6 bases). CDR3 length: 16 amino acids. Germline CDR1 is LNHDA and CDR2 is SQIVND (reference sequence). V was shortened by 3 bases and J by 5 bases, with 19 bases between the two germline ends.

This chain joins TRBV9 and TRBJ2-5; TRBD1 is a possible D gene (5 bases). Trimming removed 1 base at V and 5 bases at J, with 15 bases between. The CDR3 is 15 amino acids. Germline-derived CDR1 and CDR2 are SGDLS and YYNGEE. The DNA for the CDR3 is TGTGCCAGCAGCGTAACCCAGGACAATTGGGAGACCCAGTACTTC. Protein sequence: CASSVTQDNWETQYF.

The chain combines TRBV27 with TRBJ1-1; possible D gene TRBD1, 5 bases. The V end lost 3 bases, the J end lost 6 bases, and 14 bases lay between the germline ends. CDR1 MNHEY and CDR2 SMNVEV come from the germline V gene (reference sequence). This CDR3 comprises 14 residues. CDR3 in amino acids: CASSFGGVGSEAFF. In DNA, the CDR3 is TGTGCCAGCAGTTTTGGAGGGGTGGGCTCTGAAGCTTTCTTT.

About this clone: The sample contains more than one DNA sequence encoding this CDR3. V gene TRBV2 combines with J gene TRBJ1-4, with 11 bases lining up with TRBD1. The CDR3 spans 15 residues. With 6 bases clipped from V and 2 bases from J, the junction kept 2 bases outside the gene matches. CDR1 and CDR2 (germline): SNHLY, FYNNEI. CDR3 in amino acids: CASSGQGATNEKLFF. The CDR3 region has the DNA TGTGCCAGCAGCGGACAGGGGGCGACTAATGAAAAACTGTTTTTT.

This rearrangement joins TRBV4-2 to TRBJ2-3, with a weak D call TRBD2 (6 bases). Germline values: CDR1 LGHNA, CDR2 YNFKEQ. The germline V and J ends were trimmed by 2 bases and 6 bases, with 15 bases remaining between them. The CDR3 totals 15 residues. DNA for the CDR3: TGTGCCAGCAGCCAAAATGAGGGAGGCGGGGATACGCAGTATTTT. Its protein product is CASSQNEGGGDTQYF.

The chain combines TRBV7-9 with TRBJ1-4, with 11 bases fitting TRBD1. CDR1 is SEHNR, CDR2 FQNEAQ, per germline (reference sequence). Trimming removed 5 bases from V and 5 bases from J; junction bases left unmatched: 13. CDR3 size: 18 residues. The DNA for the CDR3 is TGTGCCAGCAGCCTCGGACAGGGGGCGCGGGGTTCGAATGAAAAACTGTTTTTT. The encoded protein is CASSLGQGARGSNEKLFF.

The rearrangement links TRBV6-4 to TRBJ2-3; TRBD2 agrees at 14 bases. Trimming cost V 4 bases and J 4 bases; bases outside gene matches: 1. The CDR3 totals 15 residues. Looked up from germline, CDR1 is MRHNA and CDR2 is SNTAGT. Here the CDR3 reads CASSGLAGGPDTQYF. The CDR3 DNA follows: TGTGCCAGCAGTGGACTAGCGGGGGGGCCAGATACGCAGTATTTT.

Of note for this clone: Other DNA sequences from this sample encode an identical CDR3 as well. This chain connects TRBV6-5 to TRBJ2-7; 7 bases map to TRBD1. The CDR3 has 13 residues. Germline V gene sequence: CDR1 MNHEY, CDR2 SVGAGI. V dropped 6 bases and J dropped 2; count of bases not matched to a gene: 4. For the CDR3, the DNA is TGTGCCAGCAGACCGACAGGGACCTACGAGCAGTACTTC. Its protein is CASRPTGTYEQYF.

The chain links TRBV5-1 to TRBJ1-1; D is ambiguous. Germline-derived CDR1 and CDR2 are SGHRS and YFSETQ. The CDR3 extends over 14 amino acids. Trimming left V 4 bases short and J 2 bases short, with 12 bases between. In nucleotides, the CDR3 is TGCGCCAGCAGCGCCTTGATACACAACACTGAAGCTTTCTTT. Translating it yields CASSALIHNTEAFF. Looking up the rest from reference TRBV5-1 and TRBJ1-1 gives the full variable domain: KAGVTQTPRYLIKTRGQQVTLSCSPISGHRSVSWYQQTPGQGLQFLFEYFSETQRNKGNFPGRFSGRQFSNSRSEMNVSTLELGDSALYLCASSALIHNTEAFFGQGTRLTVV.

The chain combines TRBV9 with TRBJ1-4; TRBD1 aligns across 7 bases. J gave up 6 bases and V 4 bases, and 12 bases lay outside the gene matches. The CDR3 is 16 amino acids. CDR1 SGDLS and CDR2 YYNGEE come from the germline V gene. CDR3 coding DNA: TGTGCCAGCAGCCCACGGACAGGACCCGGGGATGAAAAACTGTTTTTT. Its protein product is CASSPRTGPGDEKLFF.

The V call is TRBV27, the J call TRBJ2-7; D is possibly TRBD1 (6 bases). V lost 1 base to trimming and J lost 4 bases, with 20 bases between them. The V gene's germline CDR1 is MNHEY and CDR2 SMNVEV (reference sequence). This CDR3 region has 17 residues. CDR3 region: CASSLLTRSGAPYEQYF. In DNA form, the CDR3 reads TGTGCCAGCAGTTTATTGACCCGATCAGGGGCCCCTTACGAGCAGTACTTC.

The chain uses TRBV12-2 and TRBJ2-5; the table's D call, TRBD2, has no DNA check behind it. TRBV12-2 is labeled a pseudogene. This CDR3 has 16 residues. In DNA, the CDR3 is TGTGCAAGTCGCTTTTTGATAGGCGGGAGTAAAGAGACCCAGTACTTC. Translating gives CASRFLIGGSKETQYF.

The J gene is TRBJ2-3, the V gene TRBV7-8, with TRBD2 matching 15 bases. The CDR3 consists of 16 residues. Germline V gene data show CDR1 as SGHVS and CDR2 as FQNEAQ. The V and J ends lost 5 bases and 6 bases, in that order; junction bases with no gene match: 6. The CDR3 here is CASSNGLAGGRDTQYF. CDR3 sequence (DNA): TGTGCCAGCAGCAACGGACTAGCGGGGGGGCGTGATACGCAGTATTTT.

This clone has a single count. At one boundary the junction diverges from the germline segment, which might be a read error. The chain has TRBV2 and TRBJ2-7; D gene ambiguous. In germline, CDR1 is SNHLY, CDR2 FYNNEI. This CDR3 is built from 11 residues. The chain's CDR3 is CASREGPEQYF. As DNA, the CDR3 is TGTGCCAGCAGAGAAGGGCCCGAGCAGTACTTC.

The rearrangement links TRBV6-1 to TRBJ2-5; maybe TRBD2 (6 bases). V was shortened by 7 bases and J by 5 bases, with 20 bases between the two germline ends. This CDR3 is built from 15 residues. From germline, CDR1 is MNHNS and CDR2 SASEGT. CDR3 amino acids: CASTDFSRGAETQYF. The CDR3 coding sequence is TGTGCCAGCACCGACTTTAGCCGCGGGGCGGAGACCCAGTACTTC.

V usage is TRBV29-1 and J usage is TRBJ2-1; TRBD1 aligns across 7 bases. This CDR3 spans 13 amino acids. After removal of 6 bases from V and 0 bases from J, the junction contained 2 bases not matched to a gene. The germline gives CDR1 SQVTM, CDR2 ANQGSEA. CDR3 nucleotides: TGCAGCGTAGACAGGGCCTCCTACAATGAGCAGTTCTTC. It specifies CSVDRASYNEQFF.

This clone has more than one count but fewer than ten. The chain employs TRBV7-9 and TRBJ2-7; 9 bases are a match to TRBD1. The V gene's germline CDR1 is SEHNR and CDR2 FQNEAQ (reference sequence). CDR3 length: 15 amino acids. J gave up 4 bases and V 5 bases, and 9 bases lay outside the gene matches. In nucleotides, the CDR3 is TGTGCCAGCAGCGACGCCGGGACAGGGCTTTACGAGCAGTACTTC. This sequence encodes CASSDAGTGLYEQYF.

This sequence joins TRBV6-5 and TRBJ2-5; 11 bases fit TRBD1. The closer fit of TRBJ2-7 to the DNA end suggests the J call may be wrong. CDR1 and CDR2 from the germline V gene are MNHEY and SVGAGI. The CDR3 is 14 amino acids. CDR3 protein: CASDPGQGASEQYF. The CDR3, as DNA: TGTGCCAGCGATCCTGGACAGGGGGCCTCCGAGCAGTACTTC.

DNA of the CDR3: TGTGCCTGGACGATGGGGGGAGGCGGCACTGAAGCTTTCTTT. It is translated as CAWTMGGGGTEAFF. The V and J genes are TRBV30 and TRBJ1-1; TRBD1 might be the D (5 bases). Germline CDR1 GTSNPN, CDR2 SVGIG (reference sequence). The CDR3 has 14 residues. V lost 4 bases and J lost 4, with 16 bases in between.